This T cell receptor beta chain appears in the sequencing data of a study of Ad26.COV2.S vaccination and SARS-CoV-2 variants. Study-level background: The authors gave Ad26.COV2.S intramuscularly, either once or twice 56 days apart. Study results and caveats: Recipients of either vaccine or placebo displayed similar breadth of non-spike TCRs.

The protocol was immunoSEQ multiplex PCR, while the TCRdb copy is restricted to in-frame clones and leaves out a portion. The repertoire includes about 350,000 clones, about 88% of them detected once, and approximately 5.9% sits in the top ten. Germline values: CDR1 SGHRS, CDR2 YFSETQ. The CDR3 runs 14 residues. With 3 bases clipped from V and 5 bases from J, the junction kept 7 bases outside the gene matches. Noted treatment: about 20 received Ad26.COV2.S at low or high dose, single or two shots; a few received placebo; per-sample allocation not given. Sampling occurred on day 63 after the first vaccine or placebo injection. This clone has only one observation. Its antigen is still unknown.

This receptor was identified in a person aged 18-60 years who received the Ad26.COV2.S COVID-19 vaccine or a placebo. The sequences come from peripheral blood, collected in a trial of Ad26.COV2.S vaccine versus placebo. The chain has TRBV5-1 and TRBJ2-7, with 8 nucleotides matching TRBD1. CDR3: CASSYDRGKNEQYF. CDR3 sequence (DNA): TGCGCCAGCAGCTATGACAGGGGTAAGAACGAGCAGTACTTC.